The TCR beta chain described here comes from a study of T cell responses to AZD1222 COVID-19 vaccine (dated by TCRdb to the early 2020s). Describing the broader study: AZD1222 recipients whose second dose came at about 4 weeks and those whose second dose came at about 12 weeks were combined into one group, since spike-specific TCR depth and breadth did not differ between the two schedules. A total of 230 to 250 trial participants underwent TCR sequencing, of whom 207 received two doses of AZD1222 and about 25 received two doses of the MenACWY control vaccine. Trial participants were enrolled by age into subgroups of 18-55, 56-69 and 70-plus years, and about 150, 27 and 61 TCR-sequenced participants, respectively, were included in these subgroups. The study at large found these results: Epitopes outside the regions mutated in the B.1.351 and B.1.1.7 variants were reportedly recognized by nearly half of the unique spike-specific TCRs. In the small 56-69-year group, the increase in depth fell short of significance, most likely because of low power. The vaccine-associated CD4 TCRs covered the entire spike protein, and the dominant responses fell in regions 160-218 and 743-854. After two AZD1222 doses, spike-specific TCR breadth and depth were significantly higher than at day 0 and than in MenACWY recipients. Conclusions about previously exposed vaccinees are limited, since just 6 or 7 AZD1222 recipients were seropositive for SARS-CoV-2 at baseline. Participants were mostly white British, with more females than males. The authors suggested clonal diversity may have been underestimated. No day 14 peak-response samples were available, so repertoires were characterized only after the peak T cell response.

Notes on this clone: Its antigen is still unknown. Base-call qualities are not available, and no considerably larger clone is one nucleotide away.

Sample time point, as interpreted from the label and publication: baseline before first vaccination. Vaccinee samples were obtained from the UK trials COV001 and COV002, which included a single-blind randomized controlled phase 2/3 trial of AZD1222 (ChAdOx1 nCoV-19) in healthy adults. For TCRbeta chain sequencing, PBMC samples from trial participants were taken at day 0 and at day 28 after the second dose. The CDR3 regions of human TCRbeta chains were analyzed by immunosequencing. Per the original workflow: Repertoire TCRs were checked for matches against a reference library of SARS-CoV-2-specific TCRs that had been generated using the MIRA antigen-specificity platform. Breadth meant the fraction of unique TCRs that were SARS-CoV-2-associated, whereas depth meant the fraction of total T cells that were SARS-CoV-2-associated. Using the MIRA data, every spike-specific TCR was mapped to the spike region that the TCR reacted to and assigned to either a CD4 or a CD8 class. Log10-transformed breadth and depth values were compared by one-way ANOVA with Sidak's multiple comparisons tests. Sourced from immuneACCESS, this table was stored by TCRdb with only in-frame sequences that have V and J called. A share of the clones is absent; for the studies checked, an unresolved V gene accounts for under half, and the remainder has no known explanation. V, J and clone size reflect that table, while D and trimming were determined from the DNA. This sample comprises about 150,000 clones, over 85% of them detected only once. Jointly, the top ten make up approximately 17% of the sample.

Measured from the cysteine to the phenylalanine, the CDR3 is 13 residues long. Of all the DNA, just the CDR3 is kept, 39 bases in frame from base 1. V drops 0 bases and J drops 10 bases, leaving 11 bases in between. As encoded in the germline V gene, CDR1 is SGHTS while CDR2 is YDEGEE. This TCR derives from an adult in good health. The sequence joins TRBV5-8 to TRBJ2-1, and perhaps TRBD1 as D gene, on 6 matching bases. The source was peripheral blood, collected on day 0 of AZD1222 vaccination. This receptor carries the CDR3 CASSLDREREQFF. The bases are TGTGCCAGCAGCTTGGACAGGGAACGCGAGCAGTTCTTC.